The 4 T cell receptor beta chains listed next were all sequenced from one sample in a study of glioma-infiltrating T cells. Using RNA template, CDR3s of TCR alpha and beta were amplified with iRepertoire arm-PCR. Each CDR3 protein is one row after TCRdb ran MiXCR on the multiplex PCR reads. The data show approximately 120,000 distinct CDR3 sequences, around 25% seen once. The sequenced sample was glioma tissue, nonneoplastic brain tissue, or PBMCs (not recorded which). The receptor source for this set is a human donor with low-grade glioma or glioblastoma, undergoing nonglioma brain surgery, or in good health (not recorded which).

The chain is built from TRBV9 and TRBJ2-7; D not resolved. Per germline, CDR1 SGDLS and CDR2 YYNGEE. V was pared by 4 bases and J by 6 bases, with 14 bases between. The CDR3 totals 13 residues. The CDR3 loop reads CASSSFWASEQYF. Written as DNA, the CDR3 is TGTGCCAGCAGCTCCTTCTGGGCGAGCGAGCAGTACTTC.

The genes are TRBV19 and TRBJ2-7; 7 bases are a match to TRBD1. CDR1 and CDR2 (germline): LNHDA, SQIVND (reference sequence). The CDR3 loop spans 13 amino acids. J lost 2 bases, V lost 3 bases, and 1 base had no gene match. Here the CDR3 DNA reads TGTGCCAGTAGTATTCAGGGGGCCTACGAGCAGTACTTC. It translates to CASSIQGAYEQYF. Drawing the rest from reference TRBV19 and TRBJ2-7, the complete variable domain is DGGITQSPKYLFRKEGQNVTLSCEQNLNHDAMYWYRQDPGQGLRLIYYSQIVNDFQKGDIAEGYSVSREKKESFPLTVTSAQKNPTAFYLCASSIQGAYEQYFGPGTRLTVT.

This clonotype was seen many times. The chain joins TRBV18 to TRBJ2-3, with a weak D call TRBD2 (5 bases). The CDR3 extends over 14 amino acids. With 0 bases removed from V and 3 bases from J, the gap between germline ends came to 7 bases. CDR1 KGHSH and CDR2 LQKENI come from the germline V gene. Written as DNA, the CDR3 is TGTGCCAGCTCACCACCGGAGGCGACAGATACGCAGTATTTT. It codes for CASSPPEATDTQYF.

To note about this clonotype: A much larger clone differs from this one at a single base, so this may be a read error. The V and J genes are TRBV3-1 and TRBJ1-2; D is undetermined. V lost 1 base and J 9 bases, leaving 9 bases between the germline ends. CDR1 is LGHDT, CDR2 YNNKEL, per germline (reference sequence). This CDR3 contains 12 residues. The CDR3 here is CASSQAKECYTF. CDR3 sequence (DNA): TGTGCCAGCAGCCAAGCTAAAGAGTGCTACACCTTC.